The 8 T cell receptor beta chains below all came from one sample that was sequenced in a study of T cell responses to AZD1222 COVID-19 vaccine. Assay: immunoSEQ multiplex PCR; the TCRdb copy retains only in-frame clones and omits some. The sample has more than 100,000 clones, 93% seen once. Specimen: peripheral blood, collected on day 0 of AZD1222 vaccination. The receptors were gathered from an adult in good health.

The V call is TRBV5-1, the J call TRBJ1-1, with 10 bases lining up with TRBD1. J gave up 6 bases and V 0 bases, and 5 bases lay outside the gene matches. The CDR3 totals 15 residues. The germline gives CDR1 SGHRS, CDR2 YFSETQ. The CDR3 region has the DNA TGCGCCAGCAGCTTGGGGGGACAGGGGAGAGCTGAAGCTTTCTTT. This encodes CASSLGGQGRAEAFF.

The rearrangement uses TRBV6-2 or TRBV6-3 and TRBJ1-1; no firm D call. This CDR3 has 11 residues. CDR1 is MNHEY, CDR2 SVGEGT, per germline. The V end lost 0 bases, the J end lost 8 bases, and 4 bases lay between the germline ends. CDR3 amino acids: CASSYSVEAFF. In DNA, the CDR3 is TGTGCCAGCAGTTACTCGGTCGAAGCTTTCTTT.

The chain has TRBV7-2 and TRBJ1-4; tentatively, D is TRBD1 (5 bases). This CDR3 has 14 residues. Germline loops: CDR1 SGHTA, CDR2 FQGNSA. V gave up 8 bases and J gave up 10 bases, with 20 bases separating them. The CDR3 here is CASAVGGVSGKLFF. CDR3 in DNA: TGTGCCAGCGCCGTGGGGGGGGTCTCCGGAAAACTGTTTTTT.

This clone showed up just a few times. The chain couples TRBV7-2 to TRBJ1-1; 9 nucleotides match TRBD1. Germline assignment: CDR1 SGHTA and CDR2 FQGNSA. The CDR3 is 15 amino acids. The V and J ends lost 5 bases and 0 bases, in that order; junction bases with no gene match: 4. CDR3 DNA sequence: TGTGCCAGCAGCCTAGGACAGGGGATGAACACTGAAGCTTTCTTT. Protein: CASSLGQGMNTEAFF.

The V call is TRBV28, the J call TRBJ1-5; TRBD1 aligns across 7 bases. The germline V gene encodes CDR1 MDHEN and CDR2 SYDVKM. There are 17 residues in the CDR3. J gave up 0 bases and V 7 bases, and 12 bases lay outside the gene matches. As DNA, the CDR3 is TGTGCCAGCACCGGAGGGACAGCGATCTATAGCAATCAGCCCCAGCATTTT. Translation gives CASTGGTAIYSNQPQHF. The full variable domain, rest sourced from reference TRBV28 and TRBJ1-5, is DVKVTQSSRYLVKRTGEKVFLECVQDMDHENMFWYRQDPGLGLRLIYFSYDVKMKEKGDIPEGYSVSREKKERFSLILESASTNQTSMYLCASTGGTAIYSNQPQHFGDGTRLSIL.

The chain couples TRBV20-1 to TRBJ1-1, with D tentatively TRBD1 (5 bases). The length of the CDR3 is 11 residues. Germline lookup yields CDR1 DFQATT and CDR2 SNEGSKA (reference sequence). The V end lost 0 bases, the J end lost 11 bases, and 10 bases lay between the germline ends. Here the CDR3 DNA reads TGCAGTGCTAGAGAAACGGGACGCGCTTTCTTT. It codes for CSARETGRAFF.

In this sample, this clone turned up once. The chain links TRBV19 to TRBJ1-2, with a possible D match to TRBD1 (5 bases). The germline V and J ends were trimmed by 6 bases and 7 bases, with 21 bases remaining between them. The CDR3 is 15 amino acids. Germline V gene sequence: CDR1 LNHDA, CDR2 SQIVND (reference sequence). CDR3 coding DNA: TGTGCCAGTAGCTTTCGACAGCCCCTAGTTGGTGGCTACACCTTC. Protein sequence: CASSFRQPLVGGYTF.

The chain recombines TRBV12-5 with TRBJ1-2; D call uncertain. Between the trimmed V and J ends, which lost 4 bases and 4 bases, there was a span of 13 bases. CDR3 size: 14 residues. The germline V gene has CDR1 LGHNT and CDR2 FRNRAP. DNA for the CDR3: TGTGCTAGTGGTTCCCCTCTCGAATCCTATGGCTACACCTTC. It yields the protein CASGSPLESYGYTF.